What follows is one T cell receptor (beta chain) and its context. Its antigen is currently unknown. The study treated chemo-refractory metastatic non-small-cell lung cancer patients with focal radiation plus ipilimumab CTLA-4 blockade. CDR3 length equals 15 residues. Germline V gene sequence: CDR1 KGHSH, CDR2 LQKENI. The ends were cut back, 4 bases at V and 3 bases at J, with 15 bases in the middle. The data originate from a study of radiotherapy plus CTLA-4 blockade in lung cancer. Study-wide results and limits: Among blood TCR repertoires after radiotherapy plus ipilimumab, tumor-derived clones expanded. Strongest reported response predictors: early blood clone changes and post-radiation interferon-beta.

Produced via immunoSEQ multiplex PCR; TCRdb's table is partial and in-frame only. This sample carries approximately 65,000 clones, about 80% of them seen once, and the ten largest clones take 4.4%. The chain is built from TRBV18 and TRBJ1-1, with D tentatively TRBD1 (6 bases). The specimen comprised peripheral blood, sampled from a patient treated with radiotherapy plus ipilimumab. The origin of this receptor is a human donor with non-small cell lung cancer who had a complete response to radiotherapy plus ipilimumab. The CDR3, as DNA: TGTGCCAGCTCACTCCGGACAGAGATCCACACTGAAGCTTTCTTT. Amino acids: CASSLRTEIHTEAFF.